This T cell receptor (beta chain) is drawn from a study of blood T cell repertoires in COVID-19. About the research overall: Italy, Spain and the United States were the sources of the convalescent and acute COVID-19 samples. The cDNA or gDNA used as material had been derived from T cells, B-cell-depleted T cells, or PBMCs.

The length of the CDR3 is 13 residues. With V trimmed by 9 bases and J by 5 bases, 6 bases remained unmatched. CDR1 and CDR2 (germline): SNHLY, FYNNEI. Sequencing used immunoSEQ multiplex PCR; TCRdb keeps in-frame clones, though not all of them. This repertoire shows 140,000 to 150,000 clones, about four fifths found once; its top ten account for approximately 3.5%. The chain uses TRBV2 and TRBJ2-7, with 11 bases lining up with TRBD2. The sample comprised peripheral blood. This sequence was found in a man between 70 and 80 years old who had recovered from COVID-19. The CDR3 spells CARKLAGVNEQYF. The CDR3 bases are TGTGCCAGAAAACTAGCGGGAGTCAACGAGCAGTACTTC. The whole variable domain, filled in from reference TRBV2 and TRBJ2-7, reads EPEVTQTPSHQVTQMGQEVILRCVPISNHLYFYWYRQILGQKVEFLVSFYNNEISEKSEIFDDQFSVERPDGSNFTLKIRSTKLEDSAMYFCARKLAGVNEQYFGPGTRLTVT.